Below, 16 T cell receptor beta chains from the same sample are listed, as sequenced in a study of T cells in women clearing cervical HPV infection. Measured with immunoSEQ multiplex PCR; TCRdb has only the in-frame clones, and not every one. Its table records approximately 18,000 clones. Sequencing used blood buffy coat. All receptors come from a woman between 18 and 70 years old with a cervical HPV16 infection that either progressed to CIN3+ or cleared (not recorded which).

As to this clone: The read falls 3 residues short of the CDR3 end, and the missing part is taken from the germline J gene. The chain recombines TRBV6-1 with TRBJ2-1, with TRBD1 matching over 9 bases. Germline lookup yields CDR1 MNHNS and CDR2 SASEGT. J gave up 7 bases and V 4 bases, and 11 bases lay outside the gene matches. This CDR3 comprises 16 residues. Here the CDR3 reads CASSGLPGQGSNEQFF. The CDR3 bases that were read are TGTGCCAGCAGTGGGCTTCCGGGACAGGGTTCTAATGAG.

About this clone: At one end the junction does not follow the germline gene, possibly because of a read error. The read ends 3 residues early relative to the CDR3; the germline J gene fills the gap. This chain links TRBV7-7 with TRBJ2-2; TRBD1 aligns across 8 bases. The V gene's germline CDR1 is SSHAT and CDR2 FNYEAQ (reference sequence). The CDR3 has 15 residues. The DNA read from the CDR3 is TGTGCTAGCAGCTTAGAGGTGACAGGGGCCGGGGAG. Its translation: CASSLEVTGAGE. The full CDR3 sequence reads CASSLEVTGAGELFF.

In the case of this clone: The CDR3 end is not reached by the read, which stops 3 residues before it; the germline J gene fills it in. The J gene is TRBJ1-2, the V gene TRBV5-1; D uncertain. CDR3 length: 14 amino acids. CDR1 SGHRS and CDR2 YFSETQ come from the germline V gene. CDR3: CASSLVQDSSGYTF. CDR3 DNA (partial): TGCGCCAGCAGCTTGGTGCAGGACTCTTCAGGC.

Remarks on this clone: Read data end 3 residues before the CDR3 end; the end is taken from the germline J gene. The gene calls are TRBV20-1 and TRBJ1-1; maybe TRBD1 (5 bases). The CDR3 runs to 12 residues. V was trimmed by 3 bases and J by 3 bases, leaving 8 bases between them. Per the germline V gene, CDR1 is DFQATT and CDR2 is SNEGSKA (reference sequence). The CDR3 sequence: CSASDSHTEAFF. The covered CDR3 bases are TGCAGTGCTAGCGACAGCCACACTGAA.

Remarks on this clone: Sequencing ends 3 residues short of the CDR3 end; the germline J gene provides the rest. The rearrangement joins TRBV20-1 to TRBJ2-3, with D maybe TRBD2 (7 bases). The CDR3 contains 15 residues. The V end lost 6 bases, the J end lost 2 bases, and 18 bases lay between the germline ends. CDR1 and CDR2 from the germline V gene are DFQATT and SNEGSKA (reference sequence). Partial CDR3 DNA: TGCAGTGCGAGGGTGAAGGGGGGGGCCACAGATACG. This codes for CSARVKGGATDT. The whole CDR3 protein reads CSARVKGGATDTQYF.

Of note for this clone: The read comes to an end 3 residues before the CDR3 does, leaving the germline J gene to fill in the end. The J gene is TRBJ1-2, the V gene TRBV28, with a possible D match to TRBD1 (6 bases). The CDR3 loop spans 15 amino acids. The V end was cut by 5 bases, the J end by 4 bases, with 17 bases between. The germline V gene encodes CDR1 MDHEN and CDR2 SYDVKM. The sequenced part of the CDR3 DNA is TGTGCCAGCAGTCGTCGCAGGGGTACGTCCTATGGC. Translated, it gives CASSRRRGTSYG. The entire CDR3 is CASSRRRGTSYGYTF.

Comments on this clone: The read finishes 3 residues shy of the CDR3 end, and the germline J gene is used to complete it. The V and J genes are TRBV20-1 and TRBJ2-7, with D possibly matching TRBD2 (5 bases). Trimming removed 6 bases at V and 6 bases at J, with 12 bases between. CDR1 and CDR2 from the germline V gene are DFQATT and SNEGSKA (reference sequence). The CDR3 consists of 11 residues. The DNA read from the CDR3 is TGCAGTGCCAACGAGGGCCCCGAG. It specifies CSANEGPE. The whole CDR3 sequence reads CSANEGPEQYF.

CDR3 region: CASSPGQGGNYGYTF. The part of the CDR3 DNA that was read is TGTGCCAGCAGCCCGGGACAGGGAGGGAACTATGGC. V gene TRBV5-5 combines with J gene TRBJ1-2, with 9 positions matching TRBD1. The read ends 3 residues before the CDR3 terminus; that terminus is restored from the germline J gene. Looked up from germline, CDR1 is SGHKS and CDR2 is YYEKEE (reference sequence). The CDR3 contains 15 residues. The J segment lost 2 bases and the V segment lost 4 bases, leaving 6 bases of the junction unmatched.

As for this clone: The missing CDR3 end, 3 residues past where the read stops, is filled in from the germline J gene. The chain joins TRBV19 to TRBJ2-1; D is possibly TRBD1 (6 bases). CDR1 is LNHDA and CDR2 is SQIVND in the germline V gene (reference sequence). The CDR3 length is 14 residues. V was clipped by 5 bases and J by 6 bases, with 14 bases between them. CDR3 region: CASSFSGQPNEQFF. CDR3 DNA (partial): TGTGCCAGTAGTTTTAGTGGACAGCCCAATGAG.

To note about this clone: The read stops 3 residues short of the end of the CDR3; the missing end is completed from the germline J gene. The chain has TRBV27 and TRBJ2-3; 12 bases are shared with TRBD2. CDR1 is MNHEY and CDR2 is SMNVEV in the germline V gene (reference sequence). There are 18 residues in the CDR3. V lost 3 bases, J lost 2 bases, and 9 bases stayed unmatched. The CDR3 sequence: CASSLLASGGAHTDTQYF. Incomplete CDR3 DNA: TGTGCCAGCAGTTTGTTGGCTAGCGGGGGGGCCCACACAGATACG.

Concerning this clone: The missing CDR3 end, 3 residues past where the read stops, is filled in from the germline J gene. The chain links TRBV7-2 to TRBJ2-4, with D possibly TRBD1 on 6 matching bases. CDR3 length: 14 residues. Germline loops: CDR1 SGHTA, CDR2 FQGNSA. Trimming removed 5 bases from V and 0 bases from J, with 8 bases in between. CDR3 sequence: CASSLQGAKNIQYF. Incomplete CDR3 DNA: TGTGCCAGCAGCCTACAGGGAGCCAAAAACATT.

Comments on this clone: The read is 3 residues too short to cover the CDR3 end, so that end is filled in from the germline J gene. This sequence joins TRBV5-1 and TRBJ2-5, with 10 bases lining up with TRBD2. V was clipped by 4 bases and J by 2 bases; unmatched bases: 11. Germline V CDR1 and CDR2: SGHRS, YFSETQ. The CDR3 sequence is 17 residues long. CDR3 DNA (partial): TGCGCCAGCAGCCCAATAGGGCTAGCGGGAGTACAAGAGACC. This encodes CASSPIGLAGVQET. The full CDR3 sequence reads CASSPIGLAGVQETQYF.

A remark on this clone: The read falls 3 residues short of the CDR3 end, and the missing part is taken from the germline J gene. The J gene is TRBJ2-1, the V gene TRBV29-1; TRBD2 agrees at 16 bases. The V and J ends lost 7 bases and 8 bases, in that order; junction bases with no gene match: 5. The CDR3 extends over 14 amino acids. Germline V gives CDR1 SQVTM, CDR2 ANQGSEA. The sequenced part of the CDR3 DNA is TGCAGCGGGGGACTAGCGGGGGGGCTATATGAG. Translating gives CSGGLAGGLYE. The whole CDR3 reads CSGGLAGGLYEQFF.

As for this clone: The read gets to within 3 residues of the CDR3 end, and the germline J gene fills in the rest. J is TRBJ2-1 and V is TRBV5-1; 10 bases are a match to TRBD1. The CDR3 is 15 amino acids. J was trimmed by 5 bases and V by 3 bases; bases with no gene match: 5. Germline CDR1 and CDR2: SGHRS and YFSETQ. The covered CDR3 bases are TGCGCCAGCAGCTCCGGGACAGGGGCTAACAATGAG. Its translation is CASSSGTGANNE. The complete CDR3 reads CASSSGTGANNEQFF.

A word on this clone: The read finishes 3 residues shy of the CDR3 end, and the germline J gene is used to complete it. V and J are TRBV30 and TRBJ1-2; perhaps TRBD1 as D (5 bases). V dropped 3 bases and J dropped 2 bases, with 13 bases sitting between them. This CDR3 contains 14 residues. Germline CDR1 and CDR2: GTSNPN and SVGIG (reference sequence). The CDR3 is CAWRARSGNYGYTF. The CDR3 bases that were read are TGTGCCTGGAGGGCCCGGTCAGGGAACTATGGC.

The CDR3 bases that were read are TGTGCCTGGAGTGTCGGGGAAAAA. Encoded protein: CAWSVGEK. The full CDR3 is CAWSVGEKLFF. This chain joins TRBV30 and TRBJ1-4; D call uncertain. The sequence runs out 3 residues before the end of the CDR3; the remainder is reconstructed from the germline J gene. The CDR3 totals 11 residues. With 0 bases removed from V and 8 bases from J, the gap between germline ends came to 4 bases. Germline V gene sequence: CDR1 GTSNPN, CDR2 SVGIG (reference sequence).